This entry is about one T cell receptor (beta chain). The data derive from a study of PD-L1 blockade in urothelial cancer. Profiled with immunoSEQ multiplex PCR; TCRdb holds only in-frame clones, not every one. The repertoire consists of around 70,000 clones, with around four fifths occurring once and the leading ten covering roughly 4.5%. Germline V lookup: CDR1 SGDLS, CDR2 YYNGEE. CDR3 size: 16 residues. The V segment lost 0 bases and the J segment 1 base; nucleotides outside the gene matches: 5. Sequencing used PBMCs, obtained around atezolizumab (anti-PD-L1) treatment. The rearrangement links TRBV9 to TRBJ2-3, with 7 nucleotides matching TRBD1. This TCR was sampled from a man aged 70-80 years with urothelial cancer. For the CDR3, the DNA is TGTGCCAGCAGCGTAGGTTGGACAGGACGCACAGATACGCAGTATTTT. Its protein is CASSVGWTGRTDTQYF.